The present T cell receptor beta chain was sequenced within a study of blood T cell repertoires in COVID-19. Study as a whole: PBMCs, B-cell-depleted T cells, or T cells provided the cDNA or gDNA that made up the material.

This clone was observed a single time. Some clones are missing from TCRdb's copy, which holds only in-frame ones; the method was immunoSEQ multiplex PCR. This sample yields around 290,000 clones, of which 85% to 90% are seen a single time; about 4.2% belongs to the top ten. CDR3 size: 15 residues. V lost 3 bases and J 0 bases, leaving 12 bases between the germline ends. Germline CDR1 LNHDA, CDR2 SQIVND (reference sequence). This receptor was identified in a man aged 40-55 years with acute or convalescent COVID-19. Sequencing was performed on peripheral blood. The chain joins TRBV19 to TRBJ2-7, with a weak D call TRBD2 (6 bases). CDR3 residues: CASSIGTSSSYEQYF. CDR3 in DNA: TGTGCCAGTAGTATTGGGACTTCTAGCTCCTACGAGCAGTACTTC.